Listed below are T cell receptor beta chains from one sample, sequenced in a study of T cells in Graves' hyperthyroidism and ophthalmopathy. A single record per CDR3 protein comes from TCRdb applying MiXCR to the multiplex PCR reads. The repertoire holds about 400,000 distinct CDR3 sequences, about a sixth seen once, with roughly a quarter in the top ten. Source material: blood. These receptors came from a woman in her late teens or twenties with Graves' hyperthyroidism that later progressed to Graves' ophthalmopathy. The CDR3 runs from the conserved cysteine through the conserved F or W. Each record gives: V gene, J gene, D gene, clone size, CDR3 DNA, CDR3 protein. A D gene is named only where the DNA matches it firmly. Clone size is not always given. Where it is, it says once, few, many or a class for expanded clones.

TRBV12-3/TRBV12-4	TRBJ2-4	TRBD2	NA	TGTGCCAGCAGTTTAGACGGGACTAGCGGGAGCAGCCGGGACATTCAGTACTTC	CASSLDGTSGSSRDIQYF
TRBV7-8	TRBJ1-5	NA	many	TGTGCCAGCAGCTCGCAGGAGGGCAATCAGCCCCAGCATTTT	CASSSQEGNQPQHF
TRBV20-1	TRBJ2-5	TRBD1	NA	TGCAGTGCTAGAATGGACAGGGCGGAGACCCAGTACTTC	CSARMDRAETQYF
TRBV7-9	TRBJ2-5	NA	many	TGTGCCAGCAGCTTAGCAGGGCGAGAGACCCAGTACTTC	CASSLAGRETQYF
TRBV25-1	TRBJ2-2	TRBD2	NA	TGTGCCAGCAGCGTAAGCGGGAGGGCCTTCACCGGGGAGCTGTTTTTT	CASSVSGRAFTGELFF
TRBV7-9	TRBJ2-7	TRBD2	many	TGTGCCAGCAGCCCCAGCGGGAGGAGCTCCTACGAGCAGTACTTC	CASSPSGRSSYEQYF
TRBV19	TRBJ1-1	NA	NA	TGTGCCAGTAGTATCCAGGGGACTGAAGCTTTCTTT	CASSIQGTEAFF
TRBV18	TRBJ1-1	NA	many	TGTGCCAGCTCACCGGGCCCACAGGGTTTGAACACTGAAGCTTTCTTT	CASSPGPQGLNTEAFF
TRBV3-1	TRBJ2-1	TRBD2	many	TGTGCCAGCAGCCAAGTGAGAACTAGCGGAAAGCAGTTCTTC	CASSQVRTSGKQFF
TRBV20-1	TRBJ1-5	NA	few	TGCAGTGCTAGGGACAGAGAGGGCAATCAGCCCCAGCATTTT	CSARDREGNQPQHF
TRBV10-3	TRBJ2-1	TRBD2	many	TGTGCCATCAGTGACGCTAGCGGGACGAGCTCCTACAATGAGCAGTTCTTC	CAISDASGTSSYNEQFF
TRBV12-3/TRBV12-4	TRBJ1-1	NA	many	TGTGCCAGCAGTTCAATTTTCCCGGGACGAGGCACTGAAGCTTTCTTT	CASSSIFPGRGTEAFF
TRBV10-1	TRBJ2-1	NA	many	TGCGCCAGCAGTGGGGATCTCAATGAGCAGTTCTTC	CASSGDLNEQFF
TRBV6-2/TRBV6-3	TRBJ2-5	TRBD2	many	TGTGCCAGCAGTTTTCTAATGGCGGGAGTTTCAGAGACCCAGTACTTC	CASSFLMAGVSETQYF
TRBV12-3/TRBV12-4	TRBJ1-1	TRBD1	many	TGTGCCAGCAGAAACCCGGGGACAGGGGGCACTGAAGCTTTCTTT	CASRNPGTGGTEAFF
TRBV28	TRBJ1-5	NA	NA	TGTGCCAGCAGTTTAGGAACCCGGGCATATAGCAATCAGCCCCAGCATTTT	CASSLGTRAYSNQPQHF
TRBV6-2/TRBV6-3	TRBJ2-7	NA	NA	TGTGCCAGCAGAGACCCGAGCCTAGGGGGCGAGCAGTACTTC	CASRDPSLGGEQYF
TRBV10-3	TRBJ2-3	TRBD1	few	TGTGCAACGCAGGGGGCTAGCGAAACAGATACGCAGTATTTT	CATQGASETDTQYF
TRBV12-3/TRBV12-4	TRBJ2-1	TRBD1	many	TGTGCCAGCAGTTTGTCCGAGGGACAGAACTACAATGAGCAGTTCTTC	CASSLSEGQNYNEQFF
TRBV27	TRBJ2-7	NA	many	TGTGCCAGCAGTTTTGGCAGGGGATATGGCGAGCAGTACTTC	CASSFGRGYGEQYF
TRBV28	TRBJ1-2	NA	many	TGTGCCAGCAGTTACGAGGGCGGCTACACCTTC	CASSYEGGYTF
TRBV2	TRBJ1-6	NA	many	TGTGCCAGCAGTGCCAGGGATGACTCCTATAATTCACCCCTCCACTTT	CASSARDDSYNSPLHF
TRBV7-9	TRBJ2-1	NA	many	TGTGCCAGCAGCTTGGCTGACGGGACATTCTACAATGAGCAGTTCTTC	CASSLADGTFYNEQFF
TRBV6-1	TRBJ2-3	NA	many	TGTGCCAGCAGTGAAGGACCCGCCGTTAGCACAGATACGCAGTATTTT	CASSEGPAVSTDTQYF
TRBV5-6	TRBJ2-1	TRBD2	NA	TGTGCCAGCAGCGGATTAGCGGGAGGCTCCTACAATGAGCAGTTCTTC	CASSGLAGGSYNEQFF
TRBV7-9	TRBJ1-5	NA	many	TGTGCCAGCAGCTTATCAGGATTTCAGCCCCAGCATTTT	CASSLSGFQPQHF
TRBV25-1	TRBJ1-6	NA	NA	TGTGCCAGCAGTGGGGAGCCGGGACGGTTGAATTCACCCCTCCACTTT	CASSGEPGRLNSPLHF
TRBV2	TRBJ2-7	NA	many	TGTGCCAGCAGTGGCTCCTACGAGCAGTACTTC	CASSGSYEQYF
TRBV7-9	TRBJ2-7	TRBD1	many	TGTGCCAGCAGCTTACAGGACAGGAAAGAGCAGTACTTC	CASSLQDRKEQYF
TRBV20-1	TRBJ2-1	NA	many	TGCAGTGCTAGATTCAGTTATGGGACTTCGAACAATGAGCAGTTCTTC	CSARFSYGTSNNEQFF
TRBV6-5	TRBJ1-2	TRBD1	many	TGTGCCAGCAGTTACTTACAGGGGGTGGGCTATGGCTACACCTTC	CASSYLQGVGYGYTF
TRBV27	TRBJ2-7	TRBD1	many	TGTGCCAGCAGCATCGGACAGGGGGCAAATGAGCAGTACTTC	CASSIGQGANEQYF
TRBV5-1	TRBJ2-2	NA	many	TGCGCCAGCAGCCTACCACCCACCGGGGAGCTGTTTTTT	CASSLPPTGELFF
TRBV7-9	TRBJ1-5	TRBD1	few	TGTGCCAGCAGCTCGGATGGGACAGGGGTAAAGCCCCAGCATTTT	CASSSDGTGVKPQHF
TRBV5-1	TRBJ1-2	TRBD1	few	TGCGCCAGCAGCTCGGGACAGCCGAACTATGGCTACACCTTC	CASSSGQPNYGYTF
TRBV2	TRBJ1-5	TRBD1	many	TGTGCCAGCAGTGGGACAGGGAATCAGCCCCAGCATTTT	CASSGTGNQPQHF
TRBV7-8	TRBJ2-7	NA	NA	TGTGCCAGCAGCTTTAGCGGCTCTATATCCTACGAGCGGTACTTC	CASSFSGSISYERYF
TRBV27	TRBJ2-3	NA	many	TGTGCCAGCGGGGCAGGCCCTACGGGCACAGATACGCAGTATTTT	CASGAGPTGTDTQYF
TRBV25-1	TRBJ2-3	NA	few	TGTGCCAGCAGTGGGCGAATCACAGATACGCAGTATTTT	CASSGRITDTQYF
TRBV5-5	TRBJ1-5	NA	many	TGTGCCAGCAGCTTGGGCAGGAGCGGGGGACAGCCCCAGCATTTT	CASSLGRSGGQPQHF
TRBV5-1	TRBJ2-5	NA	NA	TGCGCCAGCAGCTTGAATTTACGTGGACAAGAGACCCAGTACTTC	CASSLNLRGQETQYF